A selection of T cell receptor beta chains follows, all from one sample in a study of cytomegalovirus exposure and HLA in healthy donors. Method: immunoSEQ multiplex PCR; TCRdb's copy keeps in-frame clones and lacks some. Of 100,000 or so clones listed, approximately 80% were seen once; the top ten hold 0.9% to 1.5%. Sample: PBMCs. The source of these receptors is a woman aged 18-30 years in good health and CMV-seronegative. The CDR3 runs from the conserved cysteine through the conserved F or W. D genes are given only for firm matches. Where a row states a size, it is once, few, many or the class of an expanded clone; other rows omit it.

v_call: TRBV18; j_call: TRBJ2-5; clone_size: .; d_call: TRBD1; cdr3_aa: CASSRDRAETQYF; cdr3_nt: TGTGCCAGCTCAAGGGACAGGGCCGAGACCCAGTACTTC
v_call: TRBV6-4; j_call: TRBJ2-3; clone_size: .; d_call: TRBD2; cdr3_aa: CASSDTAGSTDTQYF; cdr3_nt: TGTGCCAGCAGTGACACAGCGGGGAGCACAGATACGCAGTATTTT
v_call: TRBV11-1; j_call: TRBJ1-2; clone_size: .; d_call: .; cdr3_aa: CASSPTGGSGYGYTF; cdr3_nt: TGTGCCAGCAGCCCGACGGGGGGTTCAGGCTATGGCTACACCTTC
v_call: TRBV10-1; j_call: TRBJ2-3; clone_size: .; d_call: .; cdr3_aa: CASSESSRGPDTQYF; cdr3_nt: TGCGCCAGCAGTGAGTCGAGCAGGGGACCAGATACGCAGTATTTT
v_call: TRBV2; j_call: TRBJ1-1; clone_size: .; d_call: .; cdr3_aa: CASSGSGGWTEAFF; cdr3_nt: TGTGCCAGCAGTGGATCGGGGGGGTGGACTGAAGCTTTCTTT
v_call: TRBV5-4; j_call: TRBJ2-1; clone_size: .; d_call: TRBD1; cdr3_aa: CASSLGGTVTYNEQFF; cdr3_nt: TGTGCCAGCAGCTTGGGGGGGACAGTTACCTACAATGAGCAGTTCTTC
v_call: TRBV30; j_call: TRBJ2-2; clone_size: .; d_call: TRBD1; cdr3_aa: CARRTGYTGELFF; cdr3_nt: TGTGCCCGCCGGACAGGGTACACCGGGGAGCTGTTTTTT
v_call: TRBV1; j_call: TRBJ2-5; clone_size: .; d_call: .; cdr3_aa: CTSSQDRLAGRRSQETQYF; cdr3_nt: TGCACCAGCAGCCAAGATAGGCTAGCGGGGAGACGCTCCCAAGAGACCCAGTACTTC
v_call: TRBV4-1; j_call: TRBJ2-7; clone_size: .; d_call: TRBD2; cdr3_aa: CASSQPGLAGAFEQYF; cdr3_nt: TGCGCCAGCAGCCAACCGGGACTAGCGGGAGCCTTCGAGCAGTACTTC
v_call: TRBV5-1; j_call: TRBJ2-5; clone_size: .; d_call: .; cdr3_aa: CASSLGIGYQETQYF; cdr3_nt: TGCGCCAGCAGCTTGGGTATCGGGTACCAAGAGACCCAGTACTTC
v_call: TRBV7-9; j_call: TRBJ2-7; clone_size: .; d_call: TRBD2; cdr3_aa: CSSSSGLAGAYEQYF; cdr3_nt: TGTTCCAGCAGCTCGGGACTAGCGGGCGCCTACGAGCAGTACTTC
v_call: TRBV7-9; j_call: TRBJ2-5; clone_size: once; d_call: .; cdr3_aa: CSSSSFGETQYF; cdr3_nt: TGTTCCAGCAGCTCCTTTGGCGAGACCCAGTACTTC
v_call: TRBV9; j_call: TRBJ2-2; clone_size: once; d_call: TRBD2; cdr3_aa: CASSVFGTSSAGELFF; cdr3_nt: TGTGCCAGCAGCGTATTCGGGACTAGCTCCGCCGGGGAGCTGTTTTTT
v_call: TRBV7-9; j_call: TRBJ2-2; clone_size: few; d_call: .; cdr3_aa: CSSSFVPGLVFGELFF; cdr3_nt: TGTTCCAGCAGCTTTGTCCCTGGCCTCGTCTTTGGGGAGCTGTTTTTT
v_call: TRBV25-1; j_call: TRBJ2-7; clone_size: .; d_call: .; cdr3_aa: CASSDYRGNTYEQYF; cdr3_nt: TGTGCCAGCAGTGACTACCGGGGGAATACCTACGAGCAGTACTTC
v_call: TRBV6-1; j_call: TRBJ2-7; clone_size: once; d_call: .; cdr3_aa: CASSKTASGDFEQYF; cdr3_nt: TGTGCCAGCTCCAAAACGGCGTCAGGGGATTTCGAGCAGTACTTC
v_call: TRBV4-3; j_call: TRBJ2-2; clone_size: .; d_call: .; cdr3_aa: CASSQAGLSGELFF; cdr3_nt: TGCGCCAGCAGCCAAGCTGGACTAAGTGGGGAGCTGTTTTTT
v_call: TRBV6-5; j_call: TRBJ2-7; clone_size: .; d_call: TRBD1; cdr3_aa: CASSPDRQPSYEQYF; cdr3_nt: TGTGCCAGCAGTCCGGACAGGCAGCCCTCCTACGAGCAGTACTTC
v_call: TRBV2; j_call: TRBJ1-2; clone_size: once; d_call: .; cdr3_aa: CASVFSRTDGYTF; cdr3_nt: TGTGCCAGCGTTTTTTCCCGGACAGATGGCTACACCTTC
v_call: TRBV28; j_call: TRBJ1-3; clone_size: .; d_call: .; cdr3_aa: CASSFYLGNTIYF; cdr3_nt: TGTGCCAGCAGTTTCTACCTTGGAAACACCATATATTTT
v_call: TRBV18; j_call: TRBJ2-4; clone_size: .; d_call: .; cdr3_aa: CASSPARGHITKNIQYF; cdr3_nt: TGTGCCAGCTCACCGGCAAGGGGCCACATTACCAAAAACATTCAGTACTTC
v_call: TRBV6-4; j_call: TRBJ2-1; clone_size: .; d_call: .; cdr3_aa: CASSDVPGGGWDEQFF; cdr3_nt: TGTGCCAGCAGTGACGTGCCAGGAGGTGGTTGGGATGAGCAGTTCTTC
v_call: TRBV7-8; j_call: TRBJ2-1; clone_size: .; d_call: TRBD2; cdr3_aa: CASSLEAGPTGSYNEQFF; cdr3_nt: TGTGCCAGCAGCTTAGAAGCGGGGCCGACGGGGTCCTACAATGAGCAGTTCTTC
v_call: TRBV11-3; j_call: TRBJ2-1; clone_size: .; d_call: .; cdr3_aa: CASSETGSNYNEQFF; cdr3_nt: TGTGCCAGCAGCGAAACAGGGTCGAATTACAATGAGCAGTTCTTC
v_call: TRBV7-2; j_call: TRBJ2-7; clone_size: .; d_call: TRBD2; cdr3_aa: CASSSGLAAHEQYF; cdr3_nt: TGTGCCAGCAGCTCGGGACTAGCGGCCCACGAGCAGTACTTC
v_call: TRBV5-5; j_call: TRBJ2-2; clone_size: .; d_call: TRBD2; cdr3_aa: CASSLYGLETTGELFF; cdr3_nt: TGTGCCAGCAGCTTGTACGGACTAGAGACCACCGGGGAGCTGTTTTTT
v_call: TRBV7-6; j_call: TRBJ2-3; clone_size: .; d_call: .; cdr3_aa: CASSSNPGLSTDTQYF; cdr3_nt: TGTGCCAGCAGCTCCAACCCGGGACTTAGCACAGATACGCAGTATTTT